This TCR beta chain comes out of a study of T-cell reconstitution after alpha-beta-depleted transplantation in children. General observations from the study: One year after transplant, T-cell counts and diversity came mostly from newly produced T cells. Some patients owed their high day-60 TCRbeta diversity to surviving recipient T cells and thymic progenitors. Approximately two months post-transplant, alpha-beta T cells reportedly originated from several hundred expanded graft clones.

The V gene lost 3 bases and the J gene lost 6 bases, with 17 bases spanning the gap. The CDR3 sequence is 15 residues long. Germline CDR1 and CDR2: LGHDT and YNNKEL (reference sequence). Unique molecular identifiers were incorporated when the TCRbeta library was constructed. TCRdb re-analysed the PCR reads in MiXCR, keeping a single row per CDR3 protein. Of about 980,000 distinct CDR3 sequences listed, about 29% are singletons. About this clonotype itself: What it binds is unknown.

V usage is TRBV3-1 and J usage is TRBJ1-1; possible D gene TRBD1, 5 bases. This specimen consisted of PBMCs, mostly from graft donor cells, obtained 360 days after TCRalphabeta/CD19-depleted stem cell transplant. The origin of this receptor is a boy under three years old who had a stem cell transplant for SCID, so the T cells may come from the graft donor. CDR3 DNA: TGTGCCAGCAGCCAGTTGGGACCAGGCGGGCCTGAAGCTTTCTTT. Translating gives CASSQLGPGGPEAFF.